Listed here are 9 T cell receptor beta chains from one sample, sequenced in a study of CD8 T cells in ankylosing spondylitis. Study conclusions and caveats: What seemed typical of ankylosing spondylitis blood was a TCR beta motif built from roughly 8 highly homologous variants.

These TCRs' antigens remain unknown. Via MiXCR, TCRdb re-called the 5' RACE reads, giving one row per CDR3 protein. The sample shows 330,000 or so distinct CDR3 sequences, roughly 8% of them seen only once. Material: blood, either unsorted or a sorted T cell fraction (not recorded which). Every receptor here comes from a male donor with ankylosing spondylitis.

The chain is built from TRBV30 and TRBJ2-1; D not resolved. The CDR3 loop spans 14 amino acids. Germline V gene sequence: CDR1 GTSNPN, CDR2 SVGIG (reference sequence). Trimming pared 2 bases from V and 5 bases from J, leaving 13 bases between. The CDR3 sequence: CAWSRPSVDNEQFF. The CDR3 coding sequence is TGTGCCTGGAGTCGACCCAGCGTCGACAATGAGCAGTTCTTC.

This clonotype was counted only a few times. The chain couples TRBV18 to TRBJ1-1; D is unresolved. Per the germline V gene, CDR1 is KGHSH and CDR2 is LQKENI. This CDR3 contains 14 residues. V was clipped by 6 bases and J by 3 bases, with 14 bases between them. CDR3 protein: CASSQNRGDTEAFF. CDR3 nucleotides: TGTGCCAGCTCCCAGAATCGGGGAGACACTGAAGCTTTCTTT. The entire variable domain, with the rest obtained from reference TRBV18 and TRBJ1-1, is as follows: NAGVMQNPRHLVRRRGQEARLRCSPMKGHSHVYWYRQLPEEGLKFMVYLQKENIIDESGMPKERFSAEFPKEGPSILRIQQVVRGDSAAYFCASSQNRGDTEAFFGQGTRLTVV.

This clonotype was recorded many times. The V and J genes are TRBV12-3 or TRBV12-4 and TRBJ2-4, with a tentative D call TRBD1 (5 bases). The length of the CDR3 is 15 residues. Trimming took 4 bases from V and 3 from J, leaving 13 bases between them. The chain's CDR3 is CASSSQVTGKNIQYF. CDR3 coding DNA: TGTGCCAGCAGTTCCCAGGTCACAGGCAAAAACATTCAGTACTTC.

This clonotype was observed many times. The rearrangement joins TRBV18 to TRBJ2-5; D call uncertain. Deletions cut 8 bases from V and 2 bases from J, with 6 bases between. The CDR3 has 11 amino acids. Germline V gene sequence: CDR1 KGHSH, CDR2 LQKENI. Here the CDR3 DNA reads TGTGCCAGCAGTCCTCAAGAGACCCAGTACTTC. The encoded protein is CASSPQETQYF. The entire variable domain, with the rest obtained from reference TRBV18 and TRBJ2-5, is as follows: NAGVMQNPRHLVRRRGQEARLRCSPMKGHSHVYWYRQLPEEGLKFMVYLQKENIIDESGMPKERFSAEFPKEGPSILRIQQVVRGDSAAYFCASSPQETQYFGPGTRLLVL.

The chain carries TRBV6-5 and TRBJ2-7, with TRBD2 matching over 8 bases. The junction had 15 bases not matched to a gene; V was cut back by 4 bases and J by 4 bases. Germline-derived CDR1 and CDR2 are MNHEY and SVGAGI. This CDR3 region has 17 residues. CDR3 loop: CASSSLAVREGGYEQYF. CDR3 in DNA: TGTGCCAGCAGTTCCCTAGCGGTCCGGGAGGGAGGGTACGAGCAGTACTTC.

This clonotype was recorded a few times. The chain recombines TRBV5-1 with TRBJ2-3; TRBD1 agrees at 7 bases. V lost 0 bases, J lost 4 bases, and 5 bases stayed unmatched. Germline V gene data show CDR1 as SGHRS and CDR2 as YFSETQ. This CDR3 spans 15 amino acids. The CDR3 protein is CASSLEGANPDTQYF. Written as DNA, the CDR3 is TGCGCCAGCAGCTTGGAGGGGGCGAACCCAGATACGCAGTATTTT.

This clonotype was recorded many times. This chain links TRBV11-1 with TRBJ2-4; D possibly corresponds to TRBD2 (7 bases). Germline lookup yields CDR1 SGHAT and CDR2 FQDESV (reference sequence). Trimming cost V 5 bases and J 0 bases, with 23 bases left between them. The CDR3 spans 19 residues. The CDR3 protein is CASSRILAEGGLAKNIQYF. For the CDR3, the DNA is TGTGCCAGCAGCCGCATCCTAGCGGAGGGGGGATTAGCCAAAAACATTCAGTACTTC.

This clonotype came up a few times. The chain uses TRBV28 and TRBJ2-1; the match to TRBD1 covers 8 bases. Germline CDR1 is MDHEN and CDR2 is SYDVKM. The CDR3 runs to 19 residues. With V trimmed by 6 bases and J by 3 bases, 19 bases remained unmatched. Here the CDR3 DNA reads TGTGCCAGCAGGTCCAGTTGGAGAAACAGGGGGGAAGGCTACAATGAGCAGTTCTTC. Amino acids: CASRSSWRNRGEGYNEQFF.

This clonotype has a count of ten or more. The chain links TRBV5-1 to TRBJ2-1; 9 bases are a match to TRBD1. With V trimmed by 0 bases and J by 5 bases, 3 bases remained unmatched. The CDR3 is 15 amino acids. CDR1 SGHRS and CDR2 YFSETQ come from the germline V gene. The CDR3 reads CASSLGDRVNNEQFF. In DNA, the CDR3 is TGCGCCAGCAGCTTGGGGGACAGGGTGAACAATGAGCAGTTCTTC. The variable domain in full, with the rest retrieved from reference TRBV5-1 and TRBJ2-1, is KAGVTQTPRYLIKTRGQQVTLSCSPISGHRSVSWYQQTPGQGLQFLFEYFSETQRNKGNFPGRFSGRQFSNSRSEMNVSTLELGDSALYLCASSLGDRVNNEQFFGPGTRLTVL.